This T cell receptor beta chain was retrieved from a study of blood T cell repertoires in COVID-19. Across the study: The cDNA or gDNA used as material had been derived from T cells, B-cell-depleted T cells, or PBMCs.

The V gene lost 6 bases and the J gene lost 2 bases, with 7 bases spanning the gap. CDR1 DFQATT and CDR2 SNEGSKA come from the germline V gene (reference sequence). The CDR3 has 11 amino acids. This clone was found once. Original handling: Amplification of reference gene primers was used by the study to estimate nucleated cell counts. TCRdb's table, derived via immunoSEQ multiplex PCR, lists solely in-frame clones and lacks some. Clonal size and the V and J genes are those of that table, whereas D and trimming came from the DNA. The sample includes about 440,000 clones, less than 95% of them seen just once.

The sample consisted of PBMCs or T cells enriched from blood (not recorded which). The clonotype comes from a young man who had recovered from COVID-19. V is TRBV20-1 and J is TRBJ1-2; D not certain. CDR3 DNA sequence: TGCAGTGCCCAGAACAACTATGGCTACACCTTC. This sequence encodes CSAQNNYGYTF.